These 24 T cell receptor beta chains were all obtained from the same sample, sequenced in a study of neurological immune-mediated disorders. One entry per CDR3 protein results from TCRdb running MiXCR on the 5' RACE reads. This sample has some 42,000 distinct CDR3 sequences, with roughly 11% found just once. Material: CD4+ T cells from blood. Receptors were obtained from a woman aged 25 to 39 with HTLV-1-associated myelopathy (HAM/TSP).

Many counts were recorded for this clonotype. The V and J genes are TRBV7-9 and TRBJ2-7; D not resolved. The germline CDR1 and CDR2 sequences are SEHNR and FQNEAQ (reference sequence). V gave up 9 bases and J gave up 0 bases, with 9 bases separating them. The CDR3 length is 12 residues. The CDR3 DNA reads as TGTGCCAGTGGGTTTCTCTCCTACGAGCAGTACTTC. This codes for CASGFLSYEQYF.

Many counts were recorded for this clonotype. This rearrangement joins TRBV12-3 or TRBV12-4 to TRBJ1-5; 7 nucleotides align to TRBD1. V lost 6 bases, J lost 2 bases, and 10 bases stayed unmatched. The CDR3 consists of 16 residues. The CDR3 loop reads CASSLRGQEGNQPQHF. CDR3 sequence (DNA): TGTGCCAGCAGCCTTAGAGGACAGGAGGGCAATCAGCCCCAGCATTTT.

This clonotype appeared many times. The gene calls are TRBV5-5 and TRBJ1-5; weak D call: TRBD1 (5 bases). The germline V and J ends were trimmed by 4 bases and 4 bases, with 18 bases remaining between them. CDR1 is SGHKS, CDR2 YYEKEE, per germline (reference sequence). The length of the CDR3 is 16 residues. CDR3 DNA: TGTGCCAGCAGCCAAGTGAGCGCTTCAGGGAATCAGCCCCAGCATTTT. Translated: CASSQVSASGNQPQHF. The complete variable domain, with remaining parts taken from reference TRBV5-5 and TRBJ1-5, reads DAGVTQSPTHLIKTRGQQVTLRCSPISGHKSVSWYQQVLGQGPQFIFQYYEKEERGRGNFPDRFSARQFPNYSSELNVNALLLGDSALYLCASSQVSASGNQPQHFGDGTRLSIL.

The table lists this clonotype with many counts. The chain has TRBV29-1 and TRBJ2-2; the match to TRBD1 covers 8 bases. Trimming cost V 6 bases and J 1 base; bases outside gene matches: 4. The CDR3 covers 14 residues. Germline V gene lookup returns CDR1 SQVTM and CDR2 ANQGSEA. The CDR3 loop is CSVQGQGNTGELFF. The CDR3 DNA is TGCAGCGTCCAAGGACAGGGGAACACCGGGGAGCTGTTTTTT.

This clonotype was observed at least ten times. The chain combines TRBV20-1 with TRBJ2-2; 7 bases match TRBD1. This CDR3 contains 15 residues. Looked up from germline, CDR1 is DFQATT and CDR2 is SNEGSKA (reference sequence). Unmatched junction bases numbered 12, after V lost 5 bases and J lost 6 bases. In nucleotides, the CDR3 is TGCAGTGCTCCCAGCCGACAGGGCTTTCCCGGGGAGCTGTTTTTT. Residues: CSAPSRQGFPGELFF.

Concerning this clonotype: A much bigger clone sits one base away, suggesting this may be a read error. V and J are TRBV2 and TRBJ2-3, with 9 positions matching TRBD1. The CDR3 spans 14 residues. V was pared by 6 bases and J by 11 bases, with 12 bases of the junction left unmatched. From germline, CDR1 is SNHLY and CDR2 FYNNEI. This CDR3 reads CASREQHRGPEQYF. DNA for the CDR3: TGTGCCAGCAGAGAACAGCACAGGGGGCCAGAGCAGTATTTT.

The sample holds many counts of this clonotype. The V and J genes are TRBV5-1 and TRBJ1-3; D is unresolved. The CDR3 is 15 residues long. CDR1 and CDR2 from the germline V gene are SGHRS and YFSETQ. V lost 4 bases and J lost 0, with 11 bases in between. As DNA, the CDR3 is TGCGCCAGCAGCCTAGGACGGAGCTCTGGAAACACCATATATTTT. Amino acids: CASSLGRSSGNTIYF.

This clonotype was observed at least ten times. This chain uses TRBV20-1 with TRBJ1-1; D gene ambiguous. V was clipped by 0 bases and J by 1 base, with 9 bases between them. CDR1 is DFQATT and CDR2 is SNEGSKA in the germline V gene (reference sequence). This CDR3 is 14 amino acids long. The CDR3 DNA reads as TGCAGTGCTAGAGATCCTAAGCAGAACACTGAAGCTTTCTTT. As protein: CSARDPKQNTEAFF.

This clonotype was seen ten or more times. The J gene is TRBJ2-7, the V gene TRBV11-1, with D perhaps assigned TRBD1 or TRBD2 (5 bases each). The CDR3 is 12 residues long. The germline gives CDR1 SGHAT, CDR2 FQDESV (reference sequence). Between the trimmed V and J ends, which lost 6 bases and 9 bases, there was a span of 15 bases. For the CDR3, the DNA is TGTGCCAGCAGGGGACCGATGGGCGGGCAGTACTTC. Its translation: CASRGPMGGQYF.

This chain links TRBV5-1 with TRBJ1-5; no firm D call. The CDR3 contains 14 residues. Germline CDR1 is SGHRS and CDR2 is YFSETQ. Trimming took 0 bases from V and 4 from J, leaving 8 bases between them. This CDR3 reads CASSLAQRNQPQHF. The CDR3, as DNA: TGCGCCAGCAGCTTGGCCCAAAGGAATCAGCCCCAGCATTTT.

J is TRBJ2-1 and V is TRBV24-1; TRBD2 agrees at 16 bases. The germline CDR1 and CDR2 sequences are KGHDR and SFDVKD. The V and J ends lost 3 bases and 6 bases, in that order; junction bases with no gene match: 7. The CDR3 runs 18 residues. CDR3 sequence reads: CATSDPGLAGGPSNEQFF. The CDR3 DNA follows: TGTGCCACCAGTGATCCGGGACTAGCGGGGGGGCCTAGCAATGAGCAGTTCTTC.

This clonotype was counted at least ten times. The CDR3 is CASSTAGQTSYEQYF. CDR3 DNA: TGTGCCAGCAGCACCGCGGGGCAGACCTCCTACGAGCAGTACTTC. The rearrangement links TRBV7-2 to TRBJ2-7; weak D call: TRBD2 (6 bases). The ends were cut back, 5 bases at V and 0 bases at J, with 14 bases in the middle. Germline V CDR1 and CDR2: SGHTA, FQGNSA. CDR3 length equals 15 residues.

This clonotype was counted ten times or more. The chain has TRBV12-3 or TRBV12-4 and TRBJ2-7; D is perhaps TRBD1 or TRBD2 (5 bases each). CDR3 size: 14 residues. Trimming pared 5 bases from V and 3 bases from J, leaving 14 bases between. The CDR3 sequence is CASSLGTGNYEQYF. CDR3 sequence (DNA): TGTGCCAGCAGTCTGGGGACCGGTAACTACGAGCAGTACTTC.

The chain recombines TRBV24-1 with TRBJ2-7; D perhaps matches TRBD2 (5 bases). V was pared by 2 bases and J by 0 bases, with 10 bases between. Germline assignment: CDR1 KGHDR and CDR2 SFDVKD. The CDR3 is 15 amino acids. The DNA for the CDR3 is TGTGCCACCAGTGATTCGCGGAGGAGCTCCTACGAGCAGTACTTC. Translation gives CATSDSRRSSYEQYF.

This clonotype was seen repeatedly, ten times or more. The rearrangement uses TRBV6-1 and TRBJ1-6; maybe TRBD1 (6 bases). Trimming removed 5 bases from V and 1 base from J, with 9 bases in between. The CDR3 is 15 amino acids. Germline V lookup: CDR1 MNHNS, CDR2 SASEGT. The CDR3 is CASSPQGSYNSPLHF. The DNA for the CDR3 is TGTGCCAGCAGTCCTCAGGGGTCCTATAATTCACCCCTCCACTTT.

This clonotype is labeled medium-sized. The chain has TRBV12-3 or TRBV12-4 and TRBJ2-7, with D possibly being TRBD2 (5 bases). The CDR3 loop spans 13 amino acids. Trimming cost V 5 bases and J 6 bases, with 14 bases left between them. CDR3 sequence: CASSDYTAGEQYF. The CDR3 nucleotides are TGTGCCAGCAGTGATTATACGGCGGGCGAGCAGTACTTC.

Ten or more counts support this clonotype. The chain has TRBV15 and TRBJ1-2; unclear D gene. This CDR3 is 12 amino acids long. The germline CDR1 and CDR2 sequences are LNHNV and YYDKDF (reference sequence). The V and J ends lost 4 bases and 6 bases respectively, with 9 bases between them. CDR3 amino acids: CATSTRTDGYTF. The CDR3 DNA reads as TGTGCCACCAGCACCCGGACGGATGGCTACACCTTC.

Many counts were recorded for this clonotype. This sequence joins TRBV5-1 and TRBJ2-2; a weak D match, TRBD1 (6 bases). CDR3 length: 16 residues. Trimming removed 7 bases from V and 4 bases from J, with 20 bases in between. Germline values: CDR1 SGHRS, CDR2 YFSETQ. The CDR3: CASSRQAGRGTGELFF. The CDR3 DNA is TGCGCCAGCTCTCGACAGGCGGGTCGTGGCACCGGGGAGCTGTTTTTT.

A remark on this clonotype: A much larger clone is a single base away; this may be a read error. The chain has TRBV19 and TRBJ2-7; D is undetermined. This CDR3 contains 13 residues. Germline CDR1 is LNHDA and CDR2 is SQIVND (reference sequence). The CDR3 nucleotides read TGTGCCAGTTCTGGGGTCCTTTTGGGCGAGAAGTACTTC. Its protein product is CASSGVLLGEKYF.

This clonotype was seen repeatedly, ten times or more. The chain carries TRBV5-1 and TRBJ2-1, with D possibly being TRBD2 (5 bases). This CDR3 spans 14 amino acids. V shed 2 bases and J shed 2 bases, with 8 bases lying between them. Looked up from germline, CDR1 is SGHRS and CDR2 is YFSETQ. CDR3 region: CASSFRTPYNEQFF. In DNA form, the CDR3 reads TGCGCCAGCAGCTTTAGGACTCCCTACAATGAGCAGTTCTTC.

This clonotype occurred many times. CDR3 DNA sequence: TGTGCCAGCAGCTTCAAAGGCAGAGATGAAAAACTGTTTTTT. The encoded protein is CASSFKGRDEKLFF. The chain is built from TRBV7-9 and TRBJ1-4, with no clear D. This CDR3 spans 14 amino acids. Germline CDR1 SEHNR, CDR2 FQNEAQ (reference sequence). Between the trimmed V and J ends, which lost 3 bases and 6 bases, there was a span of 11 bases.

This clonotype is judged medium-sized. The chain is built from TRBV5-1 and TRBJ2-7; TRBD2 might be the D (6 bases). CDR3 length equals 16 residues. Looked up from germline, CDR1 is SGHRS and CDR2 is YFSETQ. V gave up 2 bases and J gave up 4 bases, with 19 bases separating them. The CDR3: CASSFAGLDSGYEQYF. The DNA of the CDR3 is TGCGCCAGCAGCTTTGCGGGACTGGACTCGGGATACGAGCAGTACTTC.

Turning to this clonotype: Since a much larger clone is just one base distant, this may be a read error. This rearrangement joins TRBV30 to TRBJ2-7; D uncertain. Germline CDR1 reads GTSNPN; CDR2 reads SVGIG (reference sequence). This CDR3 has 13 residues. Trimming took 0 bases from V and 3 from J, leaving 9 bases between them. In DNA, the CDR3 is TGTGCCTGGAGTGTACATAGTGGCTACGAGCAGTACTTC. Translating gives CAWSVHSGYEQYF.

This clonotype was seen repeatedly, ten times or more. This sequence joins TRBV3-1 and TRBJ1-1; D remains ambiguous. Trimming stripped 1 base from V and 4 bases from J, with 10 bases between. Germline values: CDR1 LGHDT, CDR2 YNNKEL (reference sequence). The CDR3 loop spans 14 amino acids. CDR3 coding DNA: TGTGCCAGCAGCCAAGGGCTGGCCCTCACTGAAGCTTTCTTT. Its translation is CASSQGLALTEAFF.